This T cell receptor (beta chain) derives from a study of blood T cell repertoires in COVID-19. The CDR3 runs to 14 residues. The V gene's germline CDR1 is SGHTA and CDR2 FQGNSA. V lost 4 bases to trimming and J lost 5 bases; unmatched junction nucleotides: 7. TCRdb's table, derived via immunoSEQ multiplex PCR, lists solely in-frame clones and lacks some. The sample holds almost 50,000 clones, 80% to 85% seen once. Input material: peripheral blood. The receptor comes from a man aged 50 to 59 with acute or convalescent COVID-19. This rearrangement joins TRBV7-2 to TRBJ1-1; 7 nucleotides line up with TRBD1. CDR3 region: CASSSRQGVTEAFF. In nucleotides, the CDR3 is TGTGCCAGCAGCTCAAGACAGGGAGTAACTGAAGCTTTCTTT. Based on the CDR3 plus reference TRBV7-2 and TRBJ1-1, the full variable domain is GAGVSQSPSNKVTEKGKDVELRCDPISGHTALYWYRQSLGQGLEFLIYFQGNSAPDKSGLPSDRFSAERTGGSVSTLTIQRTQQEDSAVYLCASSSRQGVTEAFFGQGTRLTVV.